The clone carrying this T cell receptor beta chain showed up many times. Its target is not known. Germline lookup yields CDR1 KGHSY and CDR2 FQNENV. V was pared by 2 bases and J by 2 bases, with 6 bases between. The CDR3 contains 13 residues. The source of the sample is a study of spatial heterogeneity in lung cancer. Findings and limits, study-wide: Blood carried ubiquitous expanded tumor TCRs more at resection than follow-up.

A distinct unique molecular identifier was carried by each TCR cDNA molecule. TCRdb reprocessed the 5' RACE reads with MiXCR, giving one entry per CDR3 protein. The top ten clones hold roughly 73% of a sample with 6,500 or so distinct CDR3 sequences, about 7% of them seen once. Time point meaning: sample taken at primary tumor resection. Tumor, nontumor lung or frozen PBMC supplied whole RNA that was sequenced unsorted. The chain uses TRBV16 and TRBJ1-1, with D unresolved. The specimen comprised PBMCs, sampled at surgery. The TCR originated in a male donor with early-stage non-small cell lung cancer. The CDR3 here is CASSQTDNTEAFF. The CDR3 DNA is TGTGCCAGCAGCCAAACCGATAACACTGAAGCTTTCTTT.